This is a list of T cell receptor beta chains from one sample in a study of T cells in pancreatic ductal adenocarcinoma. Clones were sequenced by immunoSEQ multiplex PCR, and TCRdb holds only the in-frame ones, with some missing. This repertoire shows about 4,800 clones, roughly 80% found once; its top ten account for 7.5% to 8%. Sequencing was carried out using pancreatic tumor tissue. These receptors were collected from a human donor with pancreatic ductal adenocarcinoma. The donor label of this sample is uncertain. Each CDR3 is given without its conserved first and last residue.

J gene | V gene | CDR3 protein
TRBJ1-1 | TRBV4-3 | ASSQSPGIPEDTEAF
TRBJ2-2 | TRBV27 | ASSLSQGGSTGELF
TRBJ1-2 | TRBV6-1 | ASSEAGIGYT
TRBJ2-1 | TRBV5-6 | ASSKDSGRRDNEQF
TRBJ1-1 | TRBV5-4 | ASSLAWGQGYGEAF
TRBJ1-1 | TRBV7-2 | ASIILEGERRAEAF
TRBJ1-5 | TRBV19 | ASIRGRDQPQH
TRBJ2-1 | TRBV4-3 | ASSQDLGSGGFSSYNEQF
TRBJ2-7 | TRBV15 | ATSRGGDGEQY
TRBJ1-2 | TRBV19 | ASTSDGGYT
TRBJ1-3 | TRBV9 | ASSLRWGGSSGNTIY